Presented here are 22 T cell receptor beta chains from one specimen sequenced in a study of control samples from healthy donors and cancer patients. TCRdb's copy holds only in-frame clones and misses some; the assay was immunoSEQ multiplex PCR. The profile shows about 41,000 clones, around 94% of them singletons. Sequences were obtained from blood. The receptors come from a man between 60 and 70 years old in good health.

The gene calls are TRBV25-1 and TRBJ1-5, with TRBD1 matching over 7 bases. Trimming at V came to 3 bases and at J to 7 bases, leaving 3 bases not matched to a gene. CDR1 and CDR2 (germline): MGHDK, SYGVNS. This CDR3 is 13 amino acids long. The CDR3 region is CASSDAGGQPQHF. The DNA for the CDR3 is TGTGCCAGCAGTGATGCAGGGGGACAGCCCCAGCATTTT.

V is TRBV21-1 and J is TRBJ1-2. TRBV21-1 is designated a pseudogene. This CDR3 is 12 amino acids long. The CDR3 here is CASSSEGPGYTF. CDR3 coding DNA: TGTGCCAGCAGCTCGGAAGGGCCCGGCTACACCTTC.

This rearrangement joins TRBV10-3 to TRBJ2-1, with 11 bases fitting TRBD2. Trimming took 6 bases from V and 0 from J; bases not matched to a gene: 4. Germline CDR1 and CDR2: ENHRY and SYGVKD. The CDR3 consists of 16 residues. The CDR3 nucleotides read TGTGCCATCAGACCGGGACTAGCGGCCTCCTACAATGAGCAGTTCTTC. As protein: CAIRPGLAASYNEQFF.

Written as DNA, the CDR3 is TGTGCCAGCTCGACTAGCGGGAGGCCCCAAGATACGCAGTATTTT. Translating gives CASSTSGRPQDTQYF. The rearrangement joins TRBV2 to TRBJ2-3, with TRBD2 matching 13 bases. J gave up 5 bases and V 8 bases, and 7 bases lay outside the gene matches. The V gene's germline CDR1 is SNHLY and CDR2 FYNNEI. The CDR3 totals 15 residues.

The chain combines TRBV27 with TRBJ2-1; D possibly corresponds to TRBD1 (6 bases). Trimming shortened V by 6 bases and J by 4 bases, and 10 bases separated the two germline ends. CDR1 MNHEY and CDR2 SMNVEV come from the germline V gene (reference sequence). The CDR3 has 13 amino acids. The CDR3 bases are TGTGCCAGCAGCCAGGACAGATACAATGAGCAGTTCTTC. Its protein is CASSQDRYNEQFF.

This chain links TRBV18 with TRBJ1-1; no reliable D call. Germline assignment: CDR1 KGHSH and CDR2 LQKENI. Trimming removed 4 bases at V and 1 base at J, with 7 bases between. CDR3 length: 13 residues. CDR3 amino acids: CASSLSQNTEAFF. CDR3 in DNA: TGTGCCAGCTCACTTTCACAGAACACTGAAGCTTTCTTT.

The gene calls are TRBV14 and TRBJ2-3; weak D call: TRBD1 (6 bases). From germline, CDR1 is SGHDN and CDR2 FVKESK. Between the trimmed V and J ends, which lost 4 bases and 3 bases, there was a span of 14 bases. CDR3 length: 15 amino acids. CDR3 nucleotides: TGTGCCAGCAGCCTCAGGGGAAGCAGGACAGATACGCAGTATTTT. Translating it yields CASSLRGSRTDTQYF.

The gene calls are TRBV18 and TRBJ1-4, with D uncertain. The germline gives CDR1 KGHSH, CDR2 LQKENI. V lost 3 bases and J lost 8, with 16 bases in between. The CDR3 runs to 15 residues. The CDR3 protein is CASSPTETGGEKLFF. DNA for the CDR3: TGTGCCAGCTCACCGACGGAGACGGGCGGGGAAAAACTGTTTTTT.

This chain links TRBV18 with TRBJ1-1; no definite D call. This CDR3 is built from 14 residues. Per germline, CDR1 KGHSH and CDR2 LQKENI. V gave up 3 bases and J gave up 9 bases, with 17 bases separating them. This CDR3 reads CASSPGSQAQQAFF. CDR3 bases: TGTGCCAGCTCACCGGGTTCACAAGCGCAGCAAGCTTTCTTT.

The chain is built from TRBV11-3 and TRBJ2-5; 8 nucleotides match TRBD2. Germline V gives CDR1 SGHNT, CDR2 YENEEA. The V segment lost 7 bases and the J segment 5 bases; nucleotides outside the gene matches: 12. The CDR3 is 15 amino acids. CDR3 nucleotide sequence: TGTGCCAGCACAGGAGTAGCGGGGACGGGGGAGACCCAGTACTTC. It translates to CASTGVAGTGETQYF.

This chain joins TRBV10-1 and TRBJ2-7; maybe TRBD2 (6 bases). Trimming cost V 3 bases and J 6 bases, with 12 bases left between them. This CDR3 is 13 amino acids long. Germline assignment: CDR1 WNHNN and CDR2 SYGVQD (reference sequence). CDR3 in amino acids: CASSDLGDSEQYF. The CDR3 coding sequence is TGCGCCAGCAGTGATTTAGGGGACTCCGAGCAGTACTTC.

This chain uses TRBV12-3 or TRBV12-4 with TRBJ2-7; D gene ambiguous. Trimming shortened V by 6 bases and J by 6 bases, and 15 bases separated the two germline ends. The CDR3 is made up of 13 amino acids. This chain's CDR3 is CASSGIGYGEQYF. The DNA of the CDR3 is TGTGCCAGCAGCGGAATAGGGTATGGCGAGCAGTACTTC.

DNA of the CDR3: TGTGCCAGCAGCTTCCCGGGAGCCTCTGGAAACACCATATATTTT. This encodes CASSFPGASGNTIYF. The gene calls are TRBV11-2 and TRBJ1-3; D unclear. The CDR3 is 15 amino acids. The germline gives CDR1 SGHAT, CDR2 FQNNGV. V gave up 3 bases and J gave up 0 bases, with 9 bases separating them.

CDR3 nucleotides: TGTGCCAGCTCACGTACACCAGGGGAGTCTAATTCACCCCTCCACTTT. It specifies CASSRTPGESNSPLHF. The gene calls are TRBV18 and TRBJ1-6; tentative D call: TRBD1 (6 bases). The CDR3 covers 16 residues. Germline loops: CDR1 KGHSH, CDR2 LQKENI. V shed 4 bases and J shed 6 bases, with 16 bases lying between them.

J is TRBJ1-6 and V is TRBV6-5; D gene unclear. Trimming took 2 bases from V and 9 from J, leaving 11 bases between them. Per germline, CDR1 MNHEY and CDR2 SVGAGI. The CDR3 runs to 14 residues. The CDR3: CASSYPLKGSPLHF. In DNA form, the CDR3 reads TGTGCCAGCAGTTACCCCCTCAAAGGTTCACCCCTCCACTTT.

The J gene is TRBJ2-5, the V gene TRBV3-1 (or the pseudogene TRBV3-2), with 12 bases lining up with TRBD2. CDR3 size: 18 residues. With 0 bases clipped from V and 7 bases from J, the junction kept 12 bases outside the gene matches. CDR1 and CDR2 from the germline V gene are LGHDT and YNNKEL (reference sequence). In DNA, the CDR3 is TGTGCCAGCAGCCAAGAGGGGCAGACTAGCGGGAGTTTCTGGACCCAGTACTTC. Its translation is CASSQEGQTSGSFWTQYF.

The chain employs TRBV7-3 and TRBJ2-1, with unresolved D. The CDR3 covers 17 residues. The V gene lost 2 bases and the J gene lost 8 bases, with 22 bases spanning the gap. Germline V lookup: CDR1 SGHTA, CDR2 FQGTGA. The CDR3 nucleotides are TGTGCCAGCAGCTTAGATGGTTGGCGCCTCGCACGCGATGAGCAGTTCTTC. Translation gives CASSLDGWRLARDEQFF. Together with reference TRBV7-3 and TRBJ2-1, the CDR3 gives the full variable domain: GAGVSQTPSNKVTEKGKYVELRCDPISGHTALYWYRQSLGQGPEFLIYFQGTGAADDSGLPNDRFFAVRPEGSVSTLKIQRTERGDSAVYLCASSLDGWRLARDEQFFGPGTRLTVL.

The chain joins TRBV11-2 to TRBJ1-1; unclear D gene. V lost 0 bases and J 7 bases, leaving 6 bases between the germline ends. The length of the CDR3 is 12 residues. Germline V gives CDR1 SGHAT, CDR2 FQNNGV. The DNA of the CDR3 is TGTGCCAGCAGCTTAGACAGCTATGAAGCTTTCTTT. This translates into CASSLDSYEAFF.

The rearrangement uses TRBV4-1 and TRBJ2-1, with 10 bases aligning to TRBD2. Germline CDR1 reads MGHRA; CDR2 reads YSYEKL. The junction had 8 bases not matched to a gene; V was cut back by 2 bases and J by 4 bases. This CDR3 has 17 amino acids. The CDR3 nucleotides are TGCGCCAGCAGCCAAATAACGACTAGCGGGCAATACAATGAGCAGTTCTTC. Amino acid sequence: CASSQITTSGQYNEQFF.

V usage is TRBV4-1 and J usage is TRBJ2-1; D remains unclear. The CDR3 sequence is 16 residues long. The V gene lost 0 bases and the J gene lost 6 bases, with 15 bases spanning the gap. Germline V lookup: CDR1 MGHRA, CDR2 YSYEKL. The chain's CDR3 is CASSQEPVSRINEQFF. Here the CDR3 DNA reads TGCGCCAGCAGCCAAGAGCCGGTTTCGCGCATCAATGAGCAGTTCTTC.

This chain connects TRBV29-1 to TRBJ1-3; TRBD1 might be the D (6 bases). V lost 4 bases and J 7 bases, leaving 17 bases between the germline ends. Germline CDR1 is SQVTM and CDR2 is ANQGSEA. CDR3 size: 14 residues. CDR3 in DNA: TGCAGCGTTGTCCCCGCAGGGGTTCGGAACACCATATATTTT. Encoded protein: CSVVPAGVRNTIYF.

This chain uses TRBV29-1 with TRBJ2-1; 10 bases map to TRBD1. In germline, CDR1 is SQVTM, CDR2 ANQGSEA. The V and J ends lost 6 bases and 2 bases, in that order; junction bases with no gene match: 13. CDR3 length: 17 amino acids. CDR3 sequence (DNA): TGCAGCGTCGATTATTTTCGACAGGGGGCCACCTACAATGAGCAGTTCTTC. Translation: CSVDYFRQGATYNEQFF.